This passage covers 3 T cell receptor beta chains from one sample sequenced in a study of response to subunit inactivated influenza vaccine. TCRdb reprocessed the RT-PCR reads with MiXCR, giving one entry per CDR3 protein. Among just over 300,000 distinct CDR3 sequences listed, approximately 20% were seen once. The sample consisted of PBMCs from blood, taken about 20 months after vaccination. All receptors derive from a man aged 50 to 69 who received an inactivated influenza vaccine.

The gene calls are TRBV6-2 or TRBV6-3 and TRBJ2-1; tentatively, D is TRBD1 (6 bases). This CDR3 spans 12 amino acids. Germline CDR1 MNHEY, CDR2 SVGEGT. V lost 2 bases and J lost 9, with 8 bases in between. CDR3 nucleotide sequence: TGTGCCAGCAGTTACGGGGGCTCTGAGCAGTTCTTC. It encodes CASSYGGSEQFF.

Regarding this clonotype: A much larger clone differs by one base, so this may be a read error. This chain uses TRBV27 with TRBJ1-5; D is unresolved. In germline, CDR1 is MNHEY, CDR2 SMNVEV (reference sequence). The CDR3 has 9 residues. Written as DNA, the CDR3 is TGTGCCAGCGCGCAGCTCCAGCATTTT. This gives the protein CASAQLQHF.

This clonotype showed up just a few times. The V gene is TRBV2, the J gene TRBJ1-4; 10 nucleotides agree with TRBD1. The CDR3 has 17 residues. Unmatched junction bases numbered 6, after V lost 4 bases and J lost 1 base. The germline gives CDR1 SNHLY, CDR2 FYNNEI. Written as DNA, the CDR3 is TGTGCCAGCAGTGTCCAAGGACAGGGGGGAACTAATGAAAAACTGTTTTTT. Translation: CASSVQGQGGTNEKLFF.